This T cell receptor beta chain was sequenced for a study of cytomegalovirus exposure and HLA in healthy donors. Concerning this clone itself: Its matching antigen is unknown.

Study-wide results and limits: Near-uniform donor sequencing depth was presumed by presence/absence analyses. Associated with HLA alleles at 0.05 false discovery rate in a later analysis were 16,951 TCR beta sequences. As a later analysis showed, a missense DCLRE1C variant was linked to trimming of TCR beta V- and J-genes.

The CDR3 is 12 residues long. CDR1 and CDR2 (germline): MDHEN, SYDVKM. V lost 6 bases and J 7 bases, leaving 12 bases between the germline ends. The PCR was carried out with 60 Vbeta primers and 13 Jbeta primers. TCRdb keeps only in-frame clones here, not all; method: immunoSEQ multiplex PCR. This sample yields about 130,000 clones, of which approximately 17% are seen a single time; about 3% belongs to the top ten. The sample taken for sequencing was PBMCs. The sequence was obtained from a female donor in good health and CMV-seropositive. The chain combines TRBV28 with TRBJ1-2; unclear D gene. The CDR3 region is CASSVTGSGYTF. The CDR3 DNA reads TGTGCCAGCAGCGTGACGGGGTCTGGCTACACCTTC.